This T cell receptor beta chain was recovered during a study of T cell responses to AZD1222 COVID-19 vaccine. Study-level points and caveats: Only 5 to 7 individuals given AZD1222 were seropositive at baseline. Repertoires were collected only later (after the peak T cell response had occurred). With two AZD1222 doses given, Spike-specific TCR breadth and depth both rose. Most donors were white British and more were female, and clonal diversity was possibly underestimated.

Trimming took 1 base from V and 1 from J; bases not matched to a gene: 2. CDR3 length: 15 residues. Germline CDR1 and CDR2: MGHDK and SYGVNS. About this clone itself: Its antigen remains unknown.

TCRdb keeps only in-frame clones here, not all; method: immunoSEQ multiplex PCR. The table shows more than 85,000 clones, with about 90% occurring only once. The gene calls are TRBV25-1 and TRBJ2-7; 9 nucleotides agree with TRBD1. The sequenced sample was peripheral blood, obtained on day 0 of AZD1222 vaccination. The clonotype was recovered from an adult in good health. The CDR3 sequence is CASSESGTGSYEQYF. CDR3 DNA: TGTGCCAGCAGTGAATCGGGGACAGGGTCCTACGAGCAGTACTTC.